The entry below describes one T cell receptor beta chain. As yet, its antigen is unknown. V was cut by 2 bases and J by 8 bases, with 19 bases left in between. Germline CDR1 GTSNPN, CDR2 SVGIG (reference sequence). The CDR3 consists of 15 residues. Time point meaning: pretreatment peripheral blood. Here immunoSEQ multiplex PCR was the method, and the copy in TCRdb shows in-frame clones only, minus some. Among tens of thousands of clones listed, around four fifths were seen once. This entry is derived from a study of PD-L1 blockade in urothelial cancer. Study background: Patients arrived having already received 0 to 3 prior chemotherapy regimens.

Notes on the study in general: Lower pretreatment blood TCR clonality, under the median, predicted better survival, researchers reported.

Sequencing was performed on PBMCs, taken around atezolizumab (anti-PD-L1) treatment. The source of this sequence is a man aged 40-49 years with urothelial cancer. J is TRBJ1-3 and V is TRBV30; no reliable D call. CDR3: CAWSLLHSVRDTIYF. In nucleotides, the CDR3 is TGTGCCTGGAGTTTACTCCACTCCGTGCGAGACACCATATATTTT. The whole variable domain, filled in from reference TRBV30 and TRBJ1-3, reads SQTIHQWPATLVQPVGSPLSLECTVEGTSNPNLYWYRQAAGRGLQLLFYSVGIGQISSEVPQNLSASRPQDRQFILSSKKLLLSDSGFYLCAWSLLHSVRDTIYFGEGSWLTVV.